This TCR beta chain was retrieved from a study of tumour-infiltrating T cells in Burkitt lymphoma. Study-wide background: All epidemiological Burkitt lymphoma subtypes were represented in the cohort. Overall and progression-free survival were predicted by productive clonality.

Sequencing was performed with immunoSEQ multiplex PCR; in TCRdb, only in-frame clones are kept and a portion is missing. The sample consists of some 1,800 clones, less than 15% of them appearing once. The CDR3 runs 16 residues. CDR1 is SGHVS, CDR2 FQNEAQ, per germline. V shed 1 base and J shed 9 bases, with 16 bases lying between them. This sequence originates from a human donor with Burkitt lymphoma. Sequencing used tumor tissue. The chain employs TRBV7-8 and TRBJ1-6; D remains ambiguous. For the CDR3, the DNA is TGTGCCAGCAGCTTAGTTTTAACCTTCGGGAGTTCACCCCTCCACTTT. It translates to CASSLVLTFGSSPLHF. The full variable domain, completed using reference TRBV7-8 and TRBJ1-6, is GAGVSQSPRYKVAKRGQDVALRCDPISGHVSLFWYQQALGQGPEFLTYFQNEAQLDKSGLPSDRFFAERPEGSVSTLKIQRTQQEDSAVYLCASSLVLTFGSSPLHFGNGTRLTVT.